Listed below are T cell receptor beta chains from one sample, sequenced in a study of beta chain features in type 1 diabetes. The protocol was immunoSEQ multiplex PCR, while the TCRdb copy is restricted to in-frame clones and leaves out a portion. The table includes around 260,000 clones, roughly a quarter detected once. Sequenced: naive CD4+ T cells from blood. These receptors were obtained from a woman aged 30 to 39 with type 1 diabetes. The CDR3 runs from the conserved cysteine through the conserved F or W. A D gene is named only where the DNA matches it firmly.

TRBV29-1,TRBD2,CSVATSGSVNEQFF
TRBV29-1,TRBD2,CSVEDPGRHIQYF
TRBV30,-,CAWSVSQSEQYF
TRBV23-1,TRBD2,CASIPGGSPEGDEQFF
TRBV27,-,CASRLNRYTEAFF
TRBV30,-,CAWSIVSYGYTF
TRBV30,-,CAWSVSGGAGNTIYF
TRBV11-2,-,CASSFLEHEQFF
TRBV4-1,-,CASSQDGRGGSNQPQHF
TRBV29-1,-,CLYGDGANVLTF
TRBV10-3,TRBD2,CAISPASGTSYEQYF
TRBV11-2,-,CASSYRDFNTGELFF
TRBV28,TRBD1,CASSLGTGLEQYF
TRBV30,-,CAWRSWSEQYF
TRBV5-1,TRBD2,CASSRGLAGTSYNEQFF
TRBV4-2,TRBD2,CASSQGWLAGGPRETQYF
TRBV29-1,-,CSVVDSGFEAFF
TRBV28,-,CASSFQSGDFTDTQYF
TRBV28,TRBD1,CASSTPGQHNQPQHF
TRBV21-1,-,CASSKPPSGRAPPANEQYF
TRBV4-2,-,CASSRTTAGDEKLFF
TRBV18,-,CASSRADPYEQYF
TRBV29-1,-,CSVVNENSYNEQFF
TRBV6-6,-,CASSTLGSIAYF
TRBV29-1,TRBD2,CSVSGRATYEQYF
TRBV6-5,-,CASSYPGGGGQYF
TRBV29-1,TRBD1,CSVDRRDRGETQYF
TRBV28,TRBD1,CASSHGTVNTGELFF
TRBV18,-,CASSASDGNPKGYTF
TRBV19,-,CASSMVPGSDQPQHF
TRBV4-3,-,CASSPQYVTEAFF
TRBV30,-,CAWSLAGGYSNQPQHF
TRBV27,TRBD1,CASRLSPGQGTYNEQFF
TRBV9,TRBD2,CASGLAGVYNEQFF
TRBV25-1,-,CASSVSLGTDTQYF
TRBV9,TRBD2,CASSVDLAGVEQFF
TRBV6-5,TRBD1,CASRRDRGYEQFF
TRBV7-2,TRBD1,CASSLGRTGTYQETQYF
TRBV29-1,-,CSGGFTGNTIYF
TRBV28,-,CASSLYQGYQETQYF
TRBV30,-,CAWSVLRGNYGYTF
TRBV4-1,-,CASSQGRVSGDYEQYF
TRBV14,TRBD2,CASSQDLAGVFNEQFF
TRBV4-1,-,CASSQPQEGFEQFF
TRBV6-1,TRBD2,CASSEIRRLAQETQYF
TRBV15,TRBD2,CATSPRLAGVREQFF
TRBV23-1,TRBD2,CASPPGTSSYEQYF
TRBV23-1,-,CASSQSRWYQETQYF
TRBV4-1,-,CASSQDGQGTNYGYTF
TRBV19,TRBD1,CASTATGDIQYF
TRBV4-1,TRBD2,CASSLRLADYNEQFF
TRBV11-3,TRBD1,CASRDTGGSRYTF